This is a list of T cell receptor beta chains from one sample in a study of shared clonotypes between healthy human individuals. Clones were read by immunoSEQ multiplex PCR, and TCRdb kept only the in-frame ones, dropping some. The sample yields 1.4 million or so clones, about 98.5% seen once. The sequenced sample was naive CD4+ T cells sorted from blood. The source of these receptors is a young man in good health. Both conserved end residues are part of each CDR3. Fields, in order: J gene, V gene, clone size, D gene, CDR3 protein, CDR3 DNA. The D gene is left open where the match is weak. Size tells how often a clone was seen (once, few, many) or the class of an expanded clone, and some rows leave it out.

TRBJ2-7	TRBV28	.	TRBD1	CASSSGTGHYEQYF	TGTGCCAGCAGTTCCGGGACAGGCCACTACGAGCAGTACTTC
TRBJ1-1	TRBV2	.	TRBD1	CASTIQGAGTEAFF	TGTGCCAGCACAATACAGGGGGCGGGGACTGAAGCTTTCTTT
TRBJ1-4	TRBV27	.	.	CASSSTTVPEKLFF	TGTGCCAGCAGTTCCACAACGGTACCTGAAAAACTGTTTTTT
TRBJ1-2	TRBV6-5	.	TRBD1	CASSHRGTGYGYTF	TGTGCCAGCAGTCACAGGGGGACCGGCTATGGCTACACCTTC
TRBJ2-2	TRBV27	.	.	CASRNKNTGELFF	TGTGCCAGCAGGAACAAGAACACCGGGGAGCTGTTTTTT
TRBJ2-3	TRBV28	.	.	CASNPPTGQDTQYF	TGTGCCAGCAACCCACCAACAGGGCAAGATACGCAGTATTTT
TRBJ2-7	TRBV11-2	.	TRBD2	CASSLELAGAYEQYF	TGTGCCAGCAGCTTAGAATTGGCGGGAGCCTACGAGCAGTACTTC
TRBJ2-1	TRBV5-1	.	.	CASTPVAANEQFF	TGCGCCAGCACTCCAGTTGCGGCCAATGAGCAGTTCTTC
TRBJ2-7	TRBV5-1	.	.	CASSLATPPYEQYF	TGCGCCAGCAGCTTGGCCACTCCCCCCTACGAGCAGTACTTC
TRBJ1-4	TRBV7-9	.	.	CASREGNLGEKLFF	TGTGCCAGCAGGGAGGGAAATTTGGGTGAAAAACTGTTTTTT
TRBJ2-1	TRBV6-5	.	TRBD1	CASSRPGQGNNEQFF	TGTGCCAGCAGCCGACCGGGACAGGGGAACAATGAGCAGTTCTTC
TRBJ1-5	TRBV4-1	.	TRBD1	CASSLIPTGKAPNQPQHF	TGCGCCAGCAGCCTCATACCGACAGGGAAGGCCCCCAATCAGCCCCAGCATTTT
TRBJ2-3	TRBV7-2	.	TRBD2	CASSFQREGFTDTQYF	TGTGCCAGCAGCTTCCAGCGGGAGGGCTTCACAGATACGCAGTATTTT
TRBJ2-7	TRBV30	.	.	CAWSDGGYEQYF	TGTGCCTGGAGTGACGGGGGCTACGAGCAGTACTTC
TRBJ2-3	TRBV5-1	.	.	CASSPGISGSTDTQYF	TGCGCCAGCAGCCCCGGAATTAGCGGAAGCACAGATACGCAGTATTTT
TRBJ1-5	TRBV5-3	.	.	CARSLGLGQPQHF	TGTGCCAGAAGCTTGGGGTTAGGTCAGCCCCAGCATTTT
TRBJ2-7	TRBV15	.	TRBD2	CATSRDRSSSGSSYEQYF	TGTGCCACCAGCAGAGATCGTTCTTCGAGCGGGAGCTCCTACGAGCAGTACTTC
TRBJ2-1	TRBV10-1	.	.	CASSESPYNEQFF	TGCGCCAGCAGTGAGTCTCCTTACAATGAGCAGTTCTTC
TRBJ2-7	TRBV18	.	TRBD1	CASSPRRAGGYEQYF	TGTGCCAGCTCACCACGCCGCGCAGGGGGCTACGAGCAGTACTTC
TRBJ2-1	TRBV5-4	.	TRBD1	CASSQDRGPSNEQFF	TGTGCCAGCAGCCAGGACAGGGGGCCCTCCAATGAGCAGTTCTTC
TRBJ1-5	TRBV27	.	.	CASSSAGTGSNQPQHF	TGTGCCAGCAGTTCCGCCGGAACAGGGAGTAATCAGCCCCAGCATTTT
TRBJ2-3	TRBV7-9	.	TRBD1	CASSHHPGQGTDTQYF	TGTGCCAGCAGTCATCATCCGGGACAGGGAACAGATACGCAGTATTTT
TRBJ2-7	TRBV6-5	.	.	CASSYSGTQDEQYF	TGTGCCAGCAGTTACTCCGGGACACAGGACGAGCAGTACTTC
TRBJ2-7	TRBV28	.	TRBD1	CASSLRTGGYEQYF	TGTGCCAGCAGCCTTCGGACAGGGGGCTACGAGCAGTACTTC
TRBJ2-5	TRBV29-1	.	TRBD2	CSTRAGVETQYF	TGCAGCACAAGAGCGGGAGTCGAGACCCAGTACTTC
TRBJ2-1	TRBV5-5	.	.	CASSWTPSGAGIFDEQFF	TGTGCCAGCAGCTGGACTCCCTCAGGGGCGGGAATATTCGATGAGCAGTTCTTC
TRBJ2-5	TRBV5-1	.	.	CASSQMSRERGETQYF	TGCGCCAGCAGCCAGATGTCCCGGGAACGGGGAGAGACCCAGTACTTC
TRBJ1-1	TRBV18	.	.	CASSPDIGTEAFF	TGTGCCAGCTCACCGGACATAGGGACTGAAGCTTTCTTT
TRBJ1-4	TRBV2	.	.	CASSGAGIFEKLFF	TGTGCCAGCAGTGGCGCAGGGATTTTTGAAAAACTGTTTTTT
TRBJ1-5	TRBV5-5	.	.	CASSFLSNQPQHF	TGTGCCAGCAGCTTTCTGAGCAATCAGCCCCAGCATTTT
TRBJ2-7	TRBV6-1	.	TRBD2	CASSHSGTAYEQYF	TGTGCCAGTTCTCATAGCGGGACGGCCTACGAGCAGTACTTC
TRBJ2-2	TRBV5-1	once	.	CASSLAQGGTGELFF	TGCGCCAGCAGCTTGGCCCAGGGTGGGACCGGGGAGCTGTTTTTT
TRBJ1-1	TRBV27	.	.	CASSFRGRTEAFF	TGTGCCAGCAGTTTTCGGGGGCGCACTGAAGCTTTCTTT
TRBJ2-1	TRBV5-4	.	.	CASESGQGSYNEQFF	TGTGCCAGCGAGAGCGGGCAAGGCTCCTACAATGAGCAGTTCTTC
TRBJ2-4	TRBV7-9	.	TRBD1	CASSQTGTGAIQYF	TGTGCCAGCAGCCAAACCGGGACAGGGGCCATTCAGTACTTC
TRBJ2-3	TRBV25-1	.	TRBD2	CASSPLLALPADTQYF	TGTGCCAGCAGTCCCCTACTAGCGCTTCCGGCAGATACGCAGTATTTT
TRBJ1-5	TRBV4-2	.	.	CASSQVTGINQPQHF	TGTGCCAGCAGCCAAGTAACAGGGATCAATCAGCCCCAGCATTTT
TRBJ1-1	TRBV2	.	.	CASSEANWGRNTEAFF	TGTGCCAGCAGTGAAGCGAACTGGGGAAGAAACACTGAAGCTTTCTTT
TRBJ1-2	TRBV9	.	.	CASSAPSGLNYGYTF	TGTGCCAGCAGCGCTCCCTCGGGATTGAACTATGGCTACACCTTC
TRBJ2-4	TRBV2	once	.	CASSGRTDSIQYF	TGTGCCAGCAGTGGGAGGACAGATAGTATTCAGTACTTC
TRBJ2-2	TRBV15	.	TRBD1	CATSRVPFSNFTGQGNTGELFF	TGTGCCACCAGCAGAGTCCCATTTTCGAATTTCACCGGACAGGGGAACACCGGGGAGCTGTTTTTT
TRBJ2-2	TRBV9	.	TRBD2	CASGRLAGGTGELFF	TGTGCCAGCGGACGACTAGCTGGGGGAACCGGGGAGCTGTTTTTT
TRBJ2-1	TRBV11-3	.	.	CASSLDEENEQFF	TGTGCCAGCAGCTTAGATGAGGAGAATGAGCAGTTCTTC
TRBJ2-2	TRBV6-1	.	TRBD1	CASRVDRGNTGELFF	TGTGCCAGCAGAGTCGACAGGGGAAACACCGGGGAGCTGTTTTTT
TRBJ2-7	TRBV5-4	.	TRBD1	CASSFAPGQSSYEQYF	TGTGCCAGCAGCTTTGCGCCGGGACAGAGCTCCTACGAGCAGTACTTC
TRBJ2-7	TRBV5-1	.	.	CASSFRPGPYEQYF	TGCGCCAGCAGCTTCCGGCCCGGGCCCTACGAGCAGTACTTC
TRBJ1-1	TRBV7-8	.	.	CASSPVRFSRGPNTEAFF	TGTGCCAGCAGCCCCGTCAGGTTTTCCCGGGGACCGAACACTGAAGCTTTCTTT
TRBJ2-3	TRBV9	.	.	CASSVGGTGASTDTQYF	TGTGCCAGCAGCGTAGGTGGGACGGGGGCTAGCACAGATACGCAGTATTTT
TRBJ2-3	TRBV9	.	TRBD1	CASSVGTGITDTQYF	TGTGCCAGCAGCGTTGGGACAGGTATCACAGATACGCAGTATTTT
TRBJ1-5	TRBV6-6	.	.	CASAEGGNNQPQHF	TGTGCCAGTGCGGAAGGGGGAAACAATCAGCCCCAGCATTTT
TRBJ2-1	TRBV15	.	.	CATSRDHTGFYNEQFF	TGTGCCACCAGCAGAGATCACACAGGGTTCTACAATGAGCAGTTCTTC
TRBJ2-3	TRBV9	.	TRBD2	CASSVEEAGGRTDTQYF	TGTGCCAGCAGCGTAGAAGAAGCGGGAGGTCGCACAGATACGCAGTATTTT